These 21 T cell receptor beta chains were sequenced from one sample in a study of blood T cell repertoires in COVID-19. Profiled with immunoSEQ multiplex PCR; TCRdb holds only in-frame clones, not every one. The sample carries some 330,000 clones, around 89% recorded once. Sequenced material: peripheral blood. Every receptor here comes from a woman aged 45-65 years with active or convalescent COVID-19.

CDR3 sequence reads: CASSPGTPSSGNTIYF. The CDR3, as DNA: TGTGCCAGCTCACCGGGGACACCATCCTCTGGAAACACCATATATTTT. The chain uses TRBV18 and TRBJ1-3; a weak D match, TRBD1 (6 bases). This CDR3 region has 16 residues. Trimming removed 3 bases from V and 0 bases from J, with 12 bases in between. Germline lookup yields CDR1 KGHSH and CDR2 LQKENI.

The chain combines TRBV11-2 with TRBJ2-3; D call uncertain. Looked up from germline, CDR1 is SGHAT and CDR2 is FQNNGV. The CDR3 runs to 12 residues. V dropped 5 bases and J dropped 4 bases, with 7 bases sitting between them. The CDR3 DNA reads TGTGCCAGCAGCCCAAAGCCAGATACGCAGTATTTT. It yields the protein CASSPKPDTQYF. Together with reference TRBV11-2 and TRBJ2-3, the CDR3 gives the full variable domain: EAGVAQSPRYKIIEKRQSVAFWCNPISGHATLYWYQQILGQGPKLLIQFQNNGVVDDSQLPKDRFSAERLKGVDSTLKIQPAKLEDSAVYLCASSPKPDTQYFGPGTRLTVL.

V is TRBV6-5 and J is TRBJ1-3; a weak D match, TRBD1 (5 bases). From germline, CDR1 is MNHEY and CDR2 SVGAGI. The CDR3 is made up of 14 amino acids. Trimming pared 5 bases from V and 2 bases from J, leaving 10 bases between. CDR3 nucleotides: TGTGCCAGCAGTCGGACAACTGCTGGAAACACCATATATTTT. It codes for CASSRTTAGNTIYF.

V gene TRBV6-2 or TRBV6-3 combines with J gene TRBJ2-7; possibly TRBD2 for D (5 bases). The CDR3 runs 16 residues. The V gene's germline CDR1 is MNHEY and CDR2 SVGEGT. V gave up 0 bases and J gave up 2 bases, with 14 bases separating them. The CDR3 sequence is CASSYSVRVGTYEQYF. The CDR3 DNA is TGTGCCAGCAGTTACTCGGTGAGGGTTGGGACCTACGAGCAGTACTTC.

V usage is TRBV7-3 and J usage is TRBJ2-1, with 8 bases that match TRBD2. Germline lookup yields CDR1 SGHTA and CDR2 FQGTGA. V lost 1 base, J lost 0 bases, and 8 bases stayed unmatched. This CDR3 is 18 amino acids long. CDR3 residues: CASSLKVAGLSSYNEQFF. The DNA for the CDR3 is TGTGCCAGCAGCTTAAAAGTAGCGGGGCTGAGCTCCTACAATGAGCAGTTCTTC.

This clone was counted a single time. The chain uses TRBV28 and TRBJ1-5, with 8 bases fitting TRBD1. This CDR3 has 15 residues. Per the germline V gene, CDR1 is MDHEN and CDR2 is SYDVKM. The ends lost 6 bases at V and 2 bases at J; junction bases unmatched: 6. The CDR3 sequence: CASRPPTGGNQPQHF. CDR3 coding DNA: TGTGCCAGCAGACCGCCGACAGGGGGCAATCAGCCCCAGCATTTT.

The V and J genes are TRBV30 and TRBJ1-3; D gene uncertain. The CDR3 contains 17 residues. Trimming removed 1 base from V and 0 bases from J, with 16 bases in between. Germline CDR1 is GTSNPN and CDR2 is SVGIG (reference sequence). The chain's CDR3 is CAWSALSTGISGNTIYF. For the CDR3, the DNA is TGTGCCTGGAGTGCCCTAAGCACGGGGATCTCTGGAAACACCATATATTTT.

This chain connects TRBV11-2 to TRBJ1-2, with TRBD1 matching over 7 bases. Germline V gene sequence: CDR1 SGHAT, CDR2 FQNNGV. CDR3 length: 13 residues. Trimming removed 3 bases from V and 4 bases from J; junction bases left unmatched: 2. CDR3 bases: TGTGCCAGCAGCTTCGACAGGGCCTATGGCTACACCTTC. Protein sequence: CASSFDRAYGYTF. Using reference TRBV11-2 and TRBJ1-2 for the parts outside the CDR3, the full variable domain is EAGVAQSPRYKIIEKRQSVAFWCNPISGHATLYWYQQILGQGPKLLIQFQNNGVVDDSQLPKDRFSAERLKGVDSTLKIQPAKLEDSAVYLCASSFDRAYGYTFGSGTRLTVV.

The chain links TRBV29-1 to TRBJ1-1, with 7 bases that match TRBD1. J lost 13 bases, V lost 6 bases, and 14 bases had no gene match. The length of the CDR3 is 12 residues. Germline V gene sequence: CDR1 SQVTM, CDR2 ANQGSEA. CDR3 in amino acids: CSVLLGQPVVFF. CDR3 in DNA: TGCAGCGTGCTTCTGGGACAGCCTGTGGTTTTCTTT.

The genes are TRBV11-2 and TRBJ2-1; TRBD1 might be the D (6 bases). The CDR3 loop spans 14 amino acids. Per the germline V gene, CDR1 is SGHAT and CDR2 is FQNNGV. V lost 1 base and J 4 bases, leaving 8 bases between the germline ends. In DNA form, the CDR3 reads TGTGCCAGCAGCTTAGGACAGGTTTACAATGAGCAGTTCTTC. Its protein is CASSLGQVYNEQFF.

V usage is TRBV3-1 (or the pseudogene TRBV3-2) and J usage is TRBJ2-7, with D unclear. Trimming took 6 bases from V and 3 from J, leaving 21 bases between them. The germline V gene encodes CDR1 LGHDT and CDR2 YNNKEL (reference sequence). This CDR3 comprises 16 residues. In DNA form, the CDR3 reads TGTGCCAGCAGTCCGTACGTGCGGAGTGCCCTCTACGAGCAGTACTTC. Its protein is CASSPYVRSALYEQYF.

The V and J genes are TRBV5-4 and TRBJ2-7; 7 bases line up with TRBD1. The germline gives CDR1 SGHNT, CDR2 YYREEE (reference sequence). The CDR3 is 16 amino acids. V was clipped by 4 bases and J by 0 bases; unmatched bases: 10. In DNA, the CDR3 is TGTGCCAGCAGCCTCTCTCCCGGGACAGACTCCTACGAGCAGTACTTC. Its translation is CASSLSPGTDSYEQYF.

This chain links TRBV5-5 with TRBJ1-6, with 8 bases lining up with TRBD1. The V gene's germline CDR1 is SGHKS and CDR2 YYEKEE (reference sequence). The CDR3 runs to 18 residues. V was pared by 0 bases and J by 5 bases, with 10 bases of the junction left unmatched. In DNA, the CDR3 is TGTGCCAGCAGCTTGGCCTTATGGGGACAGGTGAATAATTCACCCCTCCACTTT. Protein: CASSLALWGQVNNSPLHF. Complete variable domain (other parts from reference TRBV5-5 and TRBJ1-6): DAGVTQSPTHLIKTRGQQVTLRCSPISGHKSVSWYQQVLGQGPQFIFQYYEKEERGRGNFPDRFSARQFPNYSSELNVNALLLGDSALYLCASSLALWGQVNNSPLHFGNGTRLTVT.

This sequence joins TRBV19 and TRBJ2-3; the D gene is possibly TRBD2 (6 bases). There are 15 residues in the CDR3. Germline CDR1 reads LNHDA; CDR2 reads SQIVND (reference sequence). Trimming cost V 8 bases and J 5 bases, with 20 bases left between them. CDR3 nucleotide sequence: TGTGCCAGTGCCCCCCTGGCGCGGGGCGGAGATACGCAGTATTTT. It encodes CASAPLARGGDTQYF.

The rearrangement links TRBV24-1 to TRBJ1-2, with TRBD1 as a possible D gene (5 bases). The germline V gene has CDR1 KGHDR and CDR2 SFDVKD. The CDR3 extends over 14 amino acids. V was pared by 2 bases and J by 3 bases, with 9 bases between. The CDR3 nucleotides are TGTGCCACCAGTGATTCATGGGGGGACTATGGCTACACCTTC. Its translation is CATSDSWGDYGYTF.

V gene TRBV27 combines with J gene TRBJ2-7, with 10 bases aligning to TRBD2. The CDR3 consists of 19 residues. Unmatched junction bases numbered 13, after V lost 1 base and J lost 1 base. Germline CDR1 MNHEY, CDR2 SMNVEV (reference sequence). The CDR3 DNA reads TGTGCCAGCAGTTTATGGGGATTCCCAAGCGGGAGGGCATCCTACGAGCAGTACTTC. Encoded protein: CASSLWGFPSGRASYEQYF.

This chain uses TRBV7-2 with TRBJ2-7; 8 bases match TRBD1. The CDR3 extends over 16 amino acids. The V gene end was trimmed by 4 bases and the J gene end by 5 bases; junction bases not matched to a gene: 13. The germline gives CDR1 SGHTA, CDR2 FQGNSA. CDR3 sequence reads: CASSSPFRTGTHEQYF. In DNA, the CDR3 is TGTGCCAGCAGCTCCCCCTTTCGGACAGGGACCCACGAGCAGTACTTC.

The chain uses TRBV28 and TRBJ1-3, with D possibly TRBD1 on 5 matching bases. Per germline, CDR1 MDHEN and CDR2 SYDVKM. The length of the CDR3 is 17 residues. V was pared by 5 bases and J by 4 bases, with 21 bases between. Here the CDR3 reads CASSPPGHLLFGNTIYF. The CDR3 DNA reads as TGTGCCAGCAGTCCACCCGGACACTTACTTTTCGGAAACACCATATATTTT.

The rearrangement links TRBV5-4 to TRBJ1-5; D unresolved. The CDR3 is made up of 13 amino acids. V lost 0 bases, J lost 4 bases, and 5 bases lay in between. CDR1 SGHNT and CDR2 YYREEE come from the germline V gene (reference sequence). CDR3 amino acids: CASSLAGNQPQHF. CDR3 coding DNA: TGTGCCAGCAGCTTGGCGGGGAATCAGCCCCAGCATTTT.

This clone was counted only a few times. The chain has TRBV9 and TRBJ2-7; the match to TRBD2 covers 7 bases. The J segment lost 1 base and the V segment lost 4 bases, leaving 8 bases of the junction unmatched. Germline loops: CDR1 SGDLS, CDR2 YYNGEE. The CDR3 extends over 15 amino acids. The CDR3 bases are TGTGCCAGCAGCCCAAGCGCGGGGGTGTCCTACGAGCAGTACTTC. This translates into CASSPSAGVSYEQYF.

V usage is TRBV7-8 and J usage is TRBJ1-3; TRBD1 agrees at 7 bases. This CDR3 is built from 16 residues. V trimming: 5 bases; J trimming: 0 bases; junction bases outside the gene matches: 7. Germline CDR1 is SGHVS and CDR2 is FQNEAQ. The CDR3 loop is CASSPGQVPSGNTIYF. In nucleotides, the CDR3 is TGTGCCAGCAGCCCCGGACAGGTCCCCTCTGGAAACACCATATATTTT.